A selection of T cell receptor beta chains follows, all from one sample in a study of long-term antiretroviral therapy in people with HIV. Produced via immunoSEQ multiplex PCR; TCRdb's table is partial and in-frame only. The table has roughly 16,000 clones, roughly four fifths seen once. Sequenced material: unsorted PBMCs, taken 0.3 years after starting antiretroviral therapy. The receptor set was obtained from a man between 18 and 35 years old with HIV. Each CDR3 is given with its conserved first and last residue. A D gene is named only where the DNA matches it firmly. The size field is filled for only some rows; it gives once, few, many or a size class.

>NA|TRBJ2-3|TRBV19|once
TGTGCCAGTAGTATAGGGGATACGCAGTATTTT
CASSIGDTQYF
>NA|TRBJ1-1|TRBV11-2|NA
TGTGCCAGCAGCTATGGAATGGGGGCTTTCTTT
CASSYGMGAFF
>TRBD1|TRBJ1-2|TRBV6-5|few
TGTGCCAGCACCACAATACAGGGGGCTGGGGGCGGCTACACCTTC
CASTTIQGAGGGYTF
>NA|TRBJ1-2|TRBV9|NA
TGTGCCAGCAGCGTAGAGGGAGGGACCCCCCGGTCCTATGGCTACACCTTC
CASSVEGGTPRSYGYTF
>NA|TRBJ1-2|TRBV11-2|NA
TGTGCCAGCAGCTTTCAGGGCGACTATGGCTACACCTTC
CASSFQGDYGYTF
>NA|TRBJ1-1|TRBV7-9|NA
TGTGCCAGCAGCTTAGATATGTTAGAAGCTTTCTTT
CASSLDMLEAFF
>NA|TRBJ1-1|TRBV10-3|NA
TGTGCCATCAGTGAGTCTTCAGGGGCCCCTGAAGCTTTCTTT
CAISESSGAPEAFF
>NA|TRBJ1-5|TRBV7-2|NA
TGTGCCAGGTATTATGAGTTGAGCGCTAGTAGCAATCAGCCCCAGCATTTT
CARYYELSASSNQPQHF
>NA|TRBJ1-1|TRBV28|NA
TGTGCCAGCACGGGAAACACTGAAGCTTTCTTT
CASTGNTEAFF
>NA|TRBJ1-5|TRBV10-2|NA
TGCGCCAGCAGTGAACCAGGCAGCAATCAGCCCCAGCATTTT
CASSEPGSNQPQHF
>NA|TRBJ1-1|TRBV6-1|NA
TGTGCCAGCAGTGGAACGACAGGCCCTCACACTGAAGCTTTCTTT
CASSGTTGPHTEAFF
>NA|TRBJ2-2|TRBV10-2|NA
TGCGCCAGCATGTTCTCCTCATACACCGGGGAGCTGTTTTTT
CASMFSSYTGELFF
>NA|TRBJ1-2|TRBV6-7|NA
TGTGCCAGCAGTCAATTGACGGTCCCTCAGTTTCAGGGGCTCTATGGCTACACCTTC
CASSQLTVPQFQGLYGYTF
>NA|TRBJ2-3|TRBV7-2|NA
TGTGCCAGCAGCCTATGGCTGTTCACTAGCACAGATACGCAGTATTTT
CASSLWLFTSTDTQYF
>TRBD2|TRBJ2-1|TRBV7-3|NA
TGTGCCAGCAGCTTAGCGGGGGACTACAATGAGCAGTTCTTC
CASSLAGDYNEQFF
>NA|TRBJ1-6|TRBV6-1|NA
TGTGCCAGCAGATCCTCGCATAATTCACCCCTCCACTTT
CASRSSHNSPLHF
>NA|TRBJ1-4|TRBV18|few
TGTGCCAGCTCACCTCTAGAGGAAACTAATGAAAAACTGTTTTTT
CASSPLEETNEKLFF
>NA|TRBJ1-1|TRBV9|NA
TGTGCCAGCAGCCGGCGGGGGGGCTCCACTGAAGCTTTCTTT
CASSRRGGSTEAFF
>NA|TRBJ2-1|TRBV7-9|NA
TGTGCCAGCAGCCCACGACAGATCAATGAGCAGTTCTTC
CASSPRQINEQFF
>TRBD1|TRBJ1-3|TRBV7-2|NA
TGTGCCAGCAGCACACAGGGGACCTCTGGAAACACCATATATTTT
CASSTQGTSGNTIYF
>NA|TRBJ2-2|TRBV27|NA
TGTGCCAGCAGTTTAACCGGGGAGCTGTTTTTT
CASSLTGELFF
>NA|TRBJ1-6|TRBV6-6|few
TGTGCCAGCACCTTCCTGGGACAAGTTAATTCACCCCTCCACTTT
CASTFLGQVNSPLHF
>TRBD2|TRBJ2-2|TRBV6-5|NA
TGTGCCAGTGGACTAGCGGGGAACACCGGGGAGCTGTTTTTT
CASGLAGNTGELFF
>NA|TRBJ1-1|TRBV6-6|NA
TGTGCCAGCAGTTACTCTCCGGGCTCCTTTGGAGCTTTCTTT
CASSYSPGSFGAFF